This is a list of T cell receptor beta chains from one sample in a study of blood T cell repertoires in COVID-19. Produced via immunoSEQ multiplex PCR; TCRdb's table is partial and in-frame only. In the table there are some 230,000 clones, 82% of which are singletons. The sample taken for sequencing was peripheral blood. Every receptor here comes from a woman aged 80 or over with COVID-19, enrolled during active disease. CDR3s include the opening cysteine and the closing phenylalanine or tryptophan. D genes are given only for firm matches. Not every row has a clone size; where given, it reads once, few, many or a size class.

d_gene: TRBD1; j_gene: TRBJ2-2; v_gene: TRBV9; abundance: -; CDR3nt: TGTGCCAGCAGCCCCCGGACAGGGGTCACCGGGGAGCTGTTTTTT; CDR3aa: CASSPRTGVTGELFF
d_gene: -; j_gene: TRBJ1-1; v_gene: TRBV6-4; abundance: -; CDR3nt: TGTGCCAGCAGTGCGAACGAGGCTGCTGAAGCTTTCTTT; CDR3aa: CASSANEAAEAFF
d_gene: -; j_gene: TRBJ2-1; v_gene: TRBV20-1; abundance: -; CDR3nt: TGCAGTGCCAGCGGGTTCAATGAGCAGTTCTTC; CDR3aa: CSASGFNEQFF
d_gene: TRBD1; j_gene: TRBJ2-7; v_gene: TRBV6-5; abundance: -; CDR3nt: TGTGCCAGCAGACCGGGACAGGGTTCATACGAGCAGTACTTC; CDR3aa: CASRPGQGSYEQYF
d_gene: -; j_gene: TRBJ2-2; v_gene: TRBV5-4; abundance: -; CDR3nt: TGTGCCAGCAGCTTCCCGAGGCCTAACACCGGGGAGCTGTTTTTT; CDR3aa: CASSFPRPNTGELFF
d_gene: -; j_gene: TRBJ2-6; v_gene: TRBV5-1; abundance: once; CDR3nt: TGCGCCAGCAGCCGGGAGACCTCTGGGGCCAACGTCCTGACTTTC; CDR3aa: CASSRETSGANVLTF
d_gene: -; j_gene: TRBJ1-4; v_gene: TRBV28; abundance: -; CDR3nt: TGTGCCACCGAGAGCCTAGAAAAACTGTTTTTT; CDR3aa: CATESLEKLFF
d_gene: TRBD2; j_gene: TRBJ2-3; v_gene: TRBV7-2; abundance: -; CDR3nt: TGTGCCAGCAGCTCCACTAGCGGGGGAGCGGGTACGCAGTATTTT; CDR3aa: CASSSTSGGAGTQYF
d_gene: TRBD1; j_gene: TRBJ1-5; v_gene: TRBV4-1; abundance: few; CDR3nt: TGCGCCAGCAGCCAAGAAGGACAGGGGAGCAATCAGCCCCAGCATTTT; CDR3aa: CASSQEGQGSNQPQHF
d_gene: -; j_gene: TRBJ1-3; v_gene: TRBV11-2; abundance: -; CDR3nt: TGTGCCAGCAGCTTTGAGCGGACCCTCTCTGGAAACACCATATATTTT; CDR3aa: CASSFERTLSGNTIYF
d_gene: TRBD2; j_gene: TRBJ2-1; v_gene: TRBV4-2; abundance: few; CDR3nt: TGTGCCAGCAGCCAGCCGGGGGGAAACAATGAGCAGTTCTTC; CDR3aa: CASSQPGGNNEQFF
d_gene: TRBD1; j_gene: TRBJ1-6; v_gene: TRBV7-9; abundance: few; CDR3nt: TGTGCCAGCAGCGTACAGGGGGATAATTCACCCCTCCACTTT; CDR3aa: CASSVQGDNSPLHF
d_gene: TRBD2; j_gene: TRBJ2-1; v_gene: TRBV3-1/TRBV3-2; abundance: -; CDR3nt: TGTGCCAGCACCTTAGCGGGCCCTTACAATGAGCAGTTCTTC; CDR3aa: CASTLAGPYNEQFF
d_gene: -; j_gene: TRBJ2-2; v_gene: TRBV5-6; abundance: -; CDR3nt: TGTGCCAGCAGCTTGGGAAGGGGAAACACCGGGGAGCTGTTTTTT; CDR3aa: CASSLGRGNTGELFF
d_gene: -; j_gene: TRBJ1-2; v_gene: TRBV28; abundance: -; CDR3nt: TGTGCCAGCAGAAAGGGGGGGAGTAACTATGGCTACACCTTC; CDR3aa: CASRKGGSNYGYTF
d_gene: -; j_gene: TRBJ1-3; v_gene: TRBV7-9; abundance: -; CDR3nt: TGTGCCAGCAGCTTAGCAGTGCAGGGGATAAACACCATATATTTT; CDR3aa: CASSLAVQGINTIYF
d_gene: -; j_gene: TRBJ1-4; v_gene: TRBV3-1/TRBV3-2; abundance: -; CDR3nt: TGTGCCAGCAGCCAAGGGTGGAGGGGTAAGGAAAAACTGTTTTTT; CDR3aa: CASSQGWRGKEKLFF
d_gene: -; j_gene: TRBJ1-1; v_gene: TRBV27; abundance: -; CDR3nt: TGTGCCAGCAGTTTAAGGACAGCCAGTAACACTGAAGCTTTCTTT; CDR3aa: CASSLRTASNTEAFF
d_gene: TRBD2; j_gene: TRBJ2-1; v_gene: TRBV19; abundance: few; CDR3nt: TGTGCCAGTAGTGTTTTAGCGGGAAGGTATGAGCAGTTCTTC; CDR3aa: CASSVLAGRYEQFF
d_gene: -; j_gene: TRBJ1-6; v_gene: TRBV7-2; abundance: -; CDR3nt: TGTGCCAGCAGCTTAGATCCCAGGATAAATTCACCCCTCCACTTT; CDR3aa: CASSLDPRINSPLHF
d_gene: -; j_gene: TRBJ1-1; v_gene: TRBV6-5; abundance: -; CDR3nt: TGTGCCAGCAGCCCCGGAGGGAAGAACACTGAAGCTTTCTTT; CDR3aa: CASSPGGKNTEAFF
d_gene: -; j_gene: TRBJ2-1; v_gene: TRBV7-3; abundance: -; CDR3nt: TGTGCCAGCAGCTCTCGTAGGGGGAATGAGCAGTTCTTC; CDR3aa: CASSSRRGNEQFF
d_gene: TRBD1; j_gene: TRBJ2-4; v_gene: TRBV30; abundance: few; CDR3nt: TGTGCCTGGAGACAGGGGGCCGGCAAAAACATTCAGTACTTC; CDR3aa: CAWRQGAGKNIQYF
d_gene: -; j_gene: TRBJ2-2; v_gene: TRBV5-1; abundance: few; CDR3nt: TGCGCCAGCAGCTACCGGGACACTCGGGCCGGGGAGCTGTTTTTT; CDR3aa: CASSYRDTRAGELFF
d_gene: -; j_gene: TRBJ2-6; v_gene: TRBV7-2; abundance: once; CDR3nt: TGTGCCAGCAGCCCCCGGGACACGCTCTCTGGGGCCAACGTCCTGACTTTC; CDR3aa: CASSPRDTLSGANVLTF
d_gene: TRBD1; j_gene: TRBJ1-1; v_gene: TRBV18; abundance: -; CDR3nt: TGTGCCAGCTCACCGACAGGGAACCATGAAGCTTTCTTT; CDR3aa: CASSPTGNHEAFF
d_gene: -; j_gene: TRBJ1-1; v_gene: TRBV5-1; abundance: -; CDR3nt: TGCGCCAGCAGCTCAGCCCTACAGGGTAACACTGAAGCTTTCTTT; CDR3aa: CASSSALQGNTEAFF
d_gene: -; j_gene: TRBJ2-2; v_gene: TRBV24-1; abundance: -; CDR3nt: TGTGCCACTTCAAGGGGGTTACCCCCCAGGGAGCTGTTTTTT; CDR3aa: CATSRGLPPRELFF
d_gene: -; j_gene: TRBJ1-1; v_gene: TRBV7-8; abundance: -; CDR3nt: TGTGCCAGCAGCTTGGGGGCCAGCACTGAAGCTTTCTTT; CDR3aa: CASSLGASTEAFF
d_gene: -; j_gene: TRBJ1-1; v_gene: TRBV6-2/TRBV6-3; abundance: -; CDR3nt: TGTGCCAGCAGTTACCGTGGGGCTACGAACACTGAAGCTTTCTTT; CDR3aa: CASSYRGATNTEAFF
d_gene: TRBD2; j_gene: TRBJ2-1; v_gene: TRBV5-1; abundance: -; CDR3nt: TGCGCCAGCAGCTTGGTAGTAGCGGGCAATGAGCAGTTCTTC; CDR3aa: CASSLVVAGNEQFF
d_gene: -; j_gene: TRBJ1-1; v_gene: TRBV7-9; abundance: -; CDR3nt: TGTGCCAGCAGCTTAGTGGGAGGGTCGAGCACTGAAGCTTTCTTT; CDR3aa: CASSLVGGSSTEAFF
d_gene: TRBD2; j_gene: TRBJ2-7; v_gene: TRBV6-6; abundance: once; CDR3nt: TGTGCCAGCAGTTACGGGACTACCGGCTACGAGCAGTACTTC; CDR3aa: CASSYGTTGYEQYF
d_gene: -; j_gene: TRBJ2-3; v_gene: TRBV6-5; abundance: -; CDR3nt: TGTGCCAGCAACGGGTGGGTGGTAGATACGCAGTATTTT; CDR3aa: CASNGWVVDTQYF
d_gene: -; j_gene: TRBJ2-2; v_gene: TRBV3-1/TRBV3-2; abundance: -; CDR3nt: TGTGCCAGCAGCCAACTCGGGGGTCACACCGGGGAGCTGTTTTTT; CDR3aa: CASSQLGGHTGELFF
d_gene: -; j_gene: TRBJ1-5; v_gene: TRBV19; abundance: -; CDR3nt: TGTGCCAGTAGAGAACAGGGTACCTATAGCAATCAGCCCCAGCATTTT; CDR3aa: CASREQGTYSNQPQHF
d_gene: -; j_gene: TRBJ1-5; v_gene: TRBV30; abundance: -; CDR3nt: TGTGCCTGGAGTCAAGGCGGGAGCAATCAGCCCCAGCATTTT; CDR3aa: CAWSQGGSNQPQHF
d_gene: TRBD1; j_gene: TRBJ1-5; v_gene: TRBV2; abundance: -; CDR3nt: TGTGCCAGCAGTCGGGACAGGGGAGACCAGCCCCAGCATTTT; CDR3aa: CASSRDRGDQPQHF
d_gene: -; j_gene: TRBJ2-7; v_gene: TRBV18; abundance: -; CDR3nt: TGTGCCAGCTCACCCTGGGGCAACTACGAGCAGTACTTC; CDR3aa: CASSPWGNYEQYF
d_gene: -; j_gene: TRBJ2-2; v_gene: TRBV28; abundance: many; CDR3nt: TGTGCCAGCAGTTTATCAGGGCAGGAGAACACCGGGGAGCTGTTTTTT; CDR3aa: CASSLSGQENTGELFF
d_gene: -; j_gene: TRBJ2-4; v_gene: TRBV18; abundance: -; CDR3nt: TGTGCCAGCTCACCAGGTCTGGAGATTCAGTACTTC; CDR3aa: CASSPGLEIQYF
d_gene: -; j_gene: TRBJ2-4; v_gene: TRBV3-1/TRBV3-2; abundance: -; CDR3nt: TGTGCCAGCAGCCATTTCCGGGACACCGAAAACATTCAGTACTTC; CDR3aa: CASSHFRDTENIQYF
d_gene: -; j_gene: TRBJ2-4; v_gene: TRBV29-1; abundance: -; CDR3nt: TGCAGCGCCCGGACAGTTCCCGACAAAAACATTCAGTACTTC; CDR3aa: CSARTVPDKNIQYF
d_gene: -; j_gene: TRBJ1-1; v_gene: TRBV15; abundance: once; CDR3nt: TGTGCCACCAGCTCCTTCTTAGACAAGAACACTGAAGCTTTCTTT; CDR3aa: CATSSFLDKNTEAFF
d_gene: -; j_gene: TRBJ2-2; v_gene: TRBV5-4; abundance: -; CDR3nt: TGTGCCAGCAGTCCGAATACTCTGAGTACCGGGGAGCTGTTTTTT; CDR3aa: CASSPNTLSTGELFF
d_gene: -; j_gene: TRBJ1-5; v_gene: TRBV18; abundance: -; CDR3nt: TGTGCCAGCTCACCAGGGCACCAGGATCAGCCCCAGCATTTT; CDR3aa: CASSPGHQDQPQHF
d_gene: -; j_gene: TRBJ2-2; v_gene: TRBV9; abundance: -; CDR3nt: TGTGCCAGCAGCGTATTGGCCTCGCCGAACACCGGGGAGCTGTTTTTT; CDR3aa: CASSVLASPNTGELFF
d_gene: TRBD2; j_gene: TRBJ2-1; v_gene: TRBV11-3; abundance: -; CDR3nt: TGTGCCAGCAGCAGACGGACTAGCGCGGGACACAATGAGCAGTTCTTC; CDR3aa: CASSRRTSAGHNEQFF
d_gene: -; j_gene: TRBJ2-3; v_gene: TRBV9; abundance: few; CDR3nt: TGTGCCAGCAGCTCTCGACTCAGCCCGGAAGATACGCAGTATTTT; CDR3aa: CASSSRLSPEDTQYF
d_gene: -; j_gene: TRBJ1-2; v_gene: TRBV21-1; abundance: few; CDR3nt: TGTGCCAGCAGCAAAGCGGCAGGTCATGGCTACACCTTC; CDR3aa: CASSKAAGHGYTF
d_gene: TRBD2; j_gene: TRBJ2-1; v_gene: TRBV23-1; abundance: -; CDR3nt: TGCGCCAGCAGTGGACTCCTAGCGGGAGGCTACAATGAGCAGTTCTTC; CDR3aa: CASSGLLAGGYNEQFF
d_gene: TRBD2; j_gene: TRBJ2-3; v_gene: TRBV5-4; abundance: -; CDR3nt: TGTGCCAGCAGTAGGACTAGCGGGAGGCCAGGCACAGATACGCAGTATTTT; CDR3aa: CASSRTSGRPGTDTQYF
d_gene: -; j_gene: TRBJ1-6; v_gene: TRBV7-6; abundance: -; CDR3nt: TGTGCCAGCAGCAGTACAGGGAATTTTAATTCACCCCTCCACTTT; CDR3aa: CASSSTGNFNSPLHF